This TCR beta chain originates from a study of beta chain features in type 1 diabetes. Study-wide points: The naive, central memory and Treg TCRB repertoires looked more alike in patients than they did in healthy donors. Type 1 diabetes patients showed fewer insertions and more deletions at VDJ junctions. Shorter TCRB CDR3s, moderately but significantly so, marked every one of the four CD4+ subsets in Type 1 diabetes patients.

The V end was cut by 11 bases, the J end by 5 bases, with 6 bases between. The CDR3 is 9 amino acids. The V gene's germline CDR1 is SNHLY and CDR2 FYNNEI. The sample holds a few counts of this clone. Antigen unknown. The investigators reverse transcribed all of the isolated RNA, so they sequenced expressed TCRB transcripts. Sequenced by immunoSEQ multiplex PCR; TCRdb stores in-frame clones only, minus some. The data show hundreds of thousands of clones, about 14% seen once. This receptor was obtained from a man aged 18 to 35 with type 1 diabetes. The J gene is TRBJ2-5, the V gene TRBV2, with D hard to call. Material: naive CD4+ T cells from blood. The CDR3 sequence: CALRETQYF. CDR3 bases: TGTGCCCTCAGGGAGACCCAGTACTTC.